This TCR beta chain was recovered during a study of blood T cell repertoires in COVID-19. Study information: Donors in the United States, Italy and Spain gave samples during acute or convalescent COVID-19. PBMCs, B-cell-depleted T cells, or T cells provided the cDNA or gDNA that made up the material.

Trimming took off 2 bases at V and 1 base at J, with 13 bases between the two ends. CDR3 length: 16 amino acids. CDR1 is SGHDN, CDR2 FVKESK, per germline. Clones were sequenced by immunoSEQ multiplex PCR, and TCRdb holds only the in-frame ones, with some missing. The sample lists about 150,000 clones, more than 70% occurring once. Specimen: peripheral blood. This clonotype originated in a middle-aged man who had recovered from COVID-19. J is TRBJ2-3 and V is TRBV14; D possibly corresponds to TRBD2 (6 bases). This CDR3 is CASSQSTGVGTDTQYF. In DNA form, the CDR3 reads TGTGCCAGCAGCCAATCGACGGGAGTTGGCACAGATACGCAGTATTTT.